This TCR beta chain was captured by sequencing in a study of Ad26.COV2.S vaccination and SARS-CoV-2 variants. The assay was immunoSEQ multiplex PCR, and TCRdb's table has in-frame clones only and misses some. The top ten hold 3.4% of the sample, which has around 320,000 clones, about nine tenths seen once. The treatment: some 19 received Ad26.COV2.S at low or high dose, single or two shots; five or six received placebo; per-sample allocation not given. Sampling happened 63 days after the first vaccine or placebo injection. This TCR came from a person aged 18-60 years who received the Ad26.COV2.S COVID-19 vaccine or a placebo. The material sequenced was peripheral blood, taken in a trial of Ad26.COV2.S vaccine versus placebo.

The CDR3 bases are TGCGCCAGCAGCCAAGCTATAGACAGGGTCCGTACCTACTATGGCTACACCTTC. Residues: CASSQAIDRVRTYYGYTF. The rearrangement links TRBV4-1 to TRBJ1-2, with 7 bases matching TRBD1. The CDR3 has 18 residues. Germline-derived CDR1 and CDR2 are MGHRA and YSYEKL. Trimming cost V 1 base and J 3 bases; bases outside gene matches: 14.